The clone carrying this T cell receptor (beta chain) was recorded at least ten times. Clinical symptoms, serum thyroxine, TRAb, thyroid ultrasound and orbital computed tomography informed diagnoses. This sample holds PBMCs from less than 11 ml fresh peripheral blood. These data belong to a study of T cells in Graves' hyperthyroidism and ophthalmopathy. Researchers took RNA transcripts and amplified the TCR beta CDR3 regions from them. The TCR CDR3 was amplified in a first-round RT-PCR using the HTBI primer set. MiXCR, run by TCRdb on the multiplex PCR reads, gives a single entry per CDR3 protein. The data show hundreds of thousands of distinct CDR3 sequences, roughly 15% seen once. Germline V CDR1 and CDR2: GTSNPN, SVGIG (reference sequence). The V end was cut by 5 bases, the J end by 9 bases, with 22 bases between. The CDR3 extends over 14 amino acids.

The chain carries TRBV30 and TRBJ1-1; maybe TRBD1 (6 bases). This receptor was taken from a woman aged 50 to 65 with Graves' ophthalmopathy. Sequencing was done on a sample of blood. CDR3 loop: CAWAGRQVRRKAFF. The CDR3 nucleotides read TGTGCCTGGGCGGGAAGACAGGTCCGTAGGAAAGCTTTCTTT.